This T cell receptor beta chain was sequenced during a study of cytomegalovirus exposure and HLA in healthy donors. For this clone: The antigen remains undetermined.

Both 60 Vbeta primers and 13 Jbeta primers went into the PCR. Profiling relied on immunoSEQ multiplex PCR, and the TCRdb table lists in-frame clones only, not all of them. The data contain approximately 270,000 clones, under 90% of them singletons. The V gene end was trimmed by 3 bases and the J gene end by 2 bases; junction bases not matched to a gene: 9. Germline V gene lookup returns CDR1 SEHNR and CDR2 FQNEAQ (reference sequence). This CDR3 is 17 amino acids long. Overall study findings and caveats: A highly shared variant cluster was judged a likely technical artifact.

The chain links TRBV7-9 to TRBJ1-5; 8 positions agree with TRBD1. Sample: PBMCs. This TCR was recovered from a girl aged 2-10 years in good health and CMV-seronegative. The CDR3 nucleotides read TGTGCCAGCAGCTTGGTTTTTGGGACAGGACGCAATCAGCCCCAGCATTTT. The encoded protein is CASSLVFGTGRNQPQHF.